The source of this TCR beta chain is a study of cytomegalovirus exposure and HLA in healthy donors. Findings and caveats of the study: Some TCR beta chains (roughly 150 of them) were listed as cytomegalovirus-associated.

About this clone itself: Its antigen remains unknown.

PCR amplification relied on 60 Vbeta primers (plus 13 Jbeta primers). Data came from immunoSEQ multiplex PCR; TCRdb stores just in-frame clones and leaves some out. The sample carries roughly 200,000 clones, around 75% recorded once. The CDR3 runs to 15 residues. V dropped 1 base and J dropped 0 bases, with 7 bases sitting between them. CDR1 MNHNS and CDR2 SASEGT come from the germline V gene. The chain combines TRBV6-1 with TRBJ1-5; no clear D gene. This TCR was recovered from a female donor in good health and CMV-seronegative. The sequenced material came from PBMCs. CDR3 DNA: TGTGCCAGCAGTGAAGGGAGGTATAGCAATCAGCCCCAGCATTTT. Its protein is CASSEGRYSNQPQHF.